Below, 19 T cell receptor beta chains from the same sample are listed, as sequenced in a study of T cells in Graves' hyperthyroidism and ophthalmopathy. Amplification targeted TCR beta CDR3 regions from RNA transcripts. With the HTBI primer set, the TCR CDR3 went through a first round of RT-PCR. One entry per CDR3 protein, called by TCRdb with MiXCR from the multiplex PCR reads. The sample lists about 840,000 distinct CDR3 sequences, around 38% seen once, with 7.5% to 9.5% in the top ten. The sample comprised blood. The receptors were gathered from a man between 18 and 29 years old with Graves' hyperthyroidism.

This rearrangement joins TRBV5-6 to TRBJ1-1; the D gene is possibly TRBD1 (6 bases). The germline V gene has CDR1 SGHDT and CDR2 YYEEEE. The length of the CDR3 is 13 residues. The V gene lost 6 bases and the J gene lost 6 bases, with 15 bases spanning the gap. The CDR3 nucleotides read TGTGCCAGCACCGCTCCAGGGGTCGCTGAAGCTTTCTTT. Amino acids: CASTAPGVAEAFF.

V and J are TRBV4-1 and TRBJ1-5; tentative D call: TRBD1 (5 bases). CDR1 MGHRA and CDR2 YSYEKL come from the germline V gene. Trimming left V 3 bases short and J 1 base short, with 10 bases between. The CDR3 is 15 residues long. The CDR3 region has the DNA TGCGCCAGCAGCCAGGGACGGCAGAGCAATCAGCCCCAGCATTTT. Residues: CASSQGRQSNQPQHF.

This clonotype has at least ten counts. The CDR3 DNA is TGTGCCAGCAGCCCTTACGGACAGCCGGCAACCTACGAGCAGTACTTC. Translated: CASSPYGQPATYEQYF. The chain uses TRBV7-3 and TRBJ2-7; D is possibly TRBD1 (6 bases). The germline gives CDR1 SGHTA, CDR2 FQGTGA. The CDR3 loop spans 16 amino acids. Trimming took 5 bases from V and 2 from J, leaving 19 bases between them.

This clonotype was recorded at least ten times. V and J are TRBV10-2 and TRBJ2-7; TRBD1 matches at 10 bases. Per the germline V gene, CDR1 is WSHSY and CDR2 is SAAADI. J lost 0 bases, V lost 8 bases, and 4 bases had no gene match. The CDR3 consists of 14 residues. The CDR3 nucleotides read TGCGCCAGCGAGGGACAGGGGCGCTCCTACGAGCAGTACTTC. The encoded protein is CASEGQGRSYEQYF.

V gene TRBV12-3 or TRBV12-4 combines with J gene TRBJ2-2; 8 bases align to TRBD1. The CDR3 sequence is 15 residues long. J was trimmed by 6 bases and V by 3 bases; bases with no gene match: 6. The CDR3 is CASSFPGGVSGELFF. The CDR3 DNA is TGTGCCAGCAGTTTCCCAGGGGGCGTGTCCGGGGAGCTGTTTTTT.

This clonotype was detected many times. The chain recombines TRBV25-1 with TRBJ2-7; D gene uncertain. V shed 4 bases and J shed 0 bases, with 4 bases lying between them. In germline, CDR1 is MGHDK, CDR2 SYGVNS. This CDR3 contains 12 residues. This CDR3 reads CASSATSYEQYF. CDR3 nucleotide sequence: TGTGCCAGCAGTGCTACCTCCTACGAGCAGTACTTC.

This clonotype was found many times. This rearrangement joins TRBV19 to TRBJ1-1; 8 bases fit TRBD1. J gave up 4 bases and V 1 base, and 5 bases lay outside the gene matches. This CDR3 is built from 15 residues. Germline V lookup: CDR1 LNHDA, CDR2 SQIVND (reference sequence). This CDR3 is CASSIVGTGVTEAFF. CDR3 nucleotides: TGTGCCAGTAGTATAGTAGGGACAGGTGTCACTGAAGCTTTCTTT.

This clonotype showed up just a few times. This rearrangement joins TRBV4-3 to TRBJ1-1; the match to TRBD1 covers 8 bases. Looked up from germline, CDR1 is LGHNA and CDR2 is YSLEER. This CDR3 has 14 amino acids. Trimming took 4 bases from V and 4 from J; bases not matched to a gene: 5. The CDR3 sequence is CASSPAGGLTEAFF. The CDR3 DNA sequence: TGCGCCAGCAGCCCCGCAGGGGGCCTCACTGAAGCTTTCTTT.

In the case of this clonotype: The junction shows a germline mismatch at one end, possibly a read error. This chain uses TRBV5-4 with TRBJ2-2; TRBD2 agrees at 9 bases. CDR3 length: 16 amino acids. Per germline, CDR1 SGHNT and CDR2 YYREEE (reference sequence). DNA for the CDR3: TGCGCCAGCAGCCAACCGACTAGCGGGAACACCGGGGAGCTGTTTTTT. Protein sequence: CASSQPTSGNTGELFF.

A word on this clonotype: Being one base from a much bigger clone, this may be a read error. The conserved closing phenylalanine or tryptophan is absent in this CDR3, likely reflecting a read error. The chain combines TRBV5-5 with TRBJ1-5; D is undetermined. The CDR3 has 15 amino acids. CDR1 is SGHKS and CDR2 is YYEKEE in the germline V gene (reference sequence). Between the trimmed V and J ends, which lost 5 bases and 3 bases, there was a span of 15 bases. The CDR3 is CASSIIGLTNQPQHL. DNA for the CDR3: TGTGCCAGCAGTATCATTGGGCTTACCAATCAGCCCCAGCATCTT.

For the CDR3, the DNA is TGTGCCAGCAGCCCAGGGCTGCGCGAGACACCCCTCCACTTT. This codes for CASSPGLRETPLHF. The chain recombines TRBV5-6 with TRBJ1-6, with D tentatively TRBD1 (5 bases). Trimming took 4 bases from V and 11 from J, leaving 16 bases between them. Germline CDR1 SGHDT, CDR2 YYEEEE. The CDR3 runs to 14 residues. Full variable domain (outside the CDR3, taken from reference TRBV5-6 and TRBJ1-6): DAGVTQSPTHLIKTRGQQVTLRCSPKSGHDTVSWYQQALGQGPQFIFQYYEEEERQRGNFPDRFSGHQFPNYSSELNVNALLLGDSALYLCASSPGLRETPLHFGNGTRLTVT.

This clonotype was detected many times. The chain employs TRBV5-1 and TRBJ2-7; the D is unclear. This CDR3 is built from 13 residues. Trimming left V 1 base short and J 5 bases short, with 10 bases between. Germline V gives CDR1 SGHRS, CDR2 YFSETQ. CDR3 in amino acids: CASSLNRKDEQYF. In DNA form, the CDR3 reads TGCGCCAGCAGCTTGAATCGAAAGGACGAGCAGTACTTC.

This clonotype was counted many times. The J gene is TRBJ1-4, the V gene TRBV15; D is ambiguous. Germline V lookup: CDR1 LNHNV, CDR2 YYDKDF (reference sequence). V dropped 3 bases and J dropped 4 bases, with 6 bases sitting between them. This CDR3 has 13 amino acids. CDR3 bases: TGTGCCACCAGCAGGGATCTTAATGAAAAACTGTTTTTT. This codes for CATSRDLNEKLFF. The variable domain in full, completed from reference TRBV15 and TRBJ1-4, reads DAMVIQNPRYQVTQFGKPVTLSCSQTLNHNVMYWYQQKSSQAPKLLFHYYDKDFNNEADTPDNFQSRRPNTSFCFLDIRSPGLGDTAMYLCATSRDLNEKLFFGSGTQLSVL.

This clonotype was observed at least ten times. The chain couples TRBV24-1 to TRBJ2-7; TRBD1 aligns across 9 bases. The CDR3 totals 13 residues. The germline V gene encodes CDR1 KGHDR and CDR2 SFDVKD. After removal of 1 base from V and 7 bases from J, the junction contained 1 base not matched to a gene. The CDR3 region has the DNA TGTGCCACCAGTGATTTAGGGACAGGGGAGCAGTACTTC. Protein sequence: CATSDLGTGEQYF.

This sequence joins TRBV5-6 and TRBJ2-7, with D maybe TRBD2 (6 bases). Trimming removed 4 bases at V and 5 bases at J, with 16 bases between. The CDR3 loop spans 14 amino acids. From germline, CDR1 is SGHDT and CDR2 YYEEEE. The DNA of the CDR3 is TGTGCCAGCAGCCCCGGGAGAATGCGCGACGAGCAGTACTTC. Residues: CASSPGRMRDEQYF.

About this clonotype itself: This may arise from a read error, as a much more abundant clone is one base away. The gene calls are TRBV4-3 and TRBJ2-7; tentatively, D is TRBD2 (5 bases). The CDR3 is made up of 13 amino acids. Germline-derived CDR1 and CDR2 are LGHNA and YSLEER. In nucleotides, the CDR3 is TGCGCCAGCAGCCAAGATGGCGGGTACGAGCAGTGCTTC. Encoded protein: CASSQDGGYEQCF.

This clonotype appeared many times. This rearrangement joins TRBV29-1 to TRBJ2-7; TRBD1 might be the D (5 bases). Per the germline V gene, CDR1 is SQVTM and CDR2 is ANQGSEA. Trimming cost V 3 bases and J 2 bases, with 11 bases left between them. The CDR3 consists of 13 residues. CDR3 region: CSVEGQVPYEQYF. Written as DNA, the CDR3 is TGCAGCGTTGAGGGGCAGGTCCCCTACGAGCAGTACTTC.

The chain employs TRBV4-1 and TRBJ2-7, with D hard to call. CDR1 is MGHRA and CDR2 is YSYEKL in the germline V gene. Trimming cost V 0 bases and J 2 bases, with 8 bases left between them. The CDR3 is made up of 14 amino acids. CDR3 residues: CASSQEVSTYEQYF. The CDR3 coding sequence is TGCGCCAGCAGCCAAGAGGTCAGCACCTACGAGCAGTACTTC.

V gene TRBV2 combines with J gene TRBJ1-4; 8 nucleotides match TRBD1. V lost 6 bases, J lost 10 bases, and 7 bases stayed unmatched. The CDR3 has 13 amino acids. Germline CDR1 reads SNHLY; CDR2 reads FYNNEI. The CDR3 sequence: CASSQDREGKLFF. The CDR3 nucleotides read TGTGCCAGCAGCCAGGACAGGGAAGGAAAACTGTTTTTT.